These 23 T cell receptor beta chains were sequenced from one sample in a study of CD8+CD57+ T cells in acquired aplastic anemia. Selection for sequencing was limited to patients who had shown CD8+CD57+ cell expansion by flow cytometry. Profiling that covered TCR beta VDJ and CDR3 relied on genomic DNA as its template. MiXCR was run by TCRdb on the reads, yielding one entry per CDR3 protein. There are around 200,000 distinct CDR3 sequences in the sample; just under 50% occur only once, and approximately 9.7% lies in the top ten. Sequencing used sorted CD4+, CD8+, or CD8+CD57+ T cells (not recorded which) from PBMCs. The receptor set was obtained from a human donor with aplastic anemia.

The chain joins TRBV14 to TRBJ1-2, with 8 bases matching TRBD1. The CDR3 is 15 amino acids. With 1 base clipped from V and 7 bases from J, the junction kept 8 bases outside the gene matches. Per germline, CDR1 SGHDN and CDR2 FVKESK. The CDR3 region has the DNA TGTGCCAGCAGCCAAGGCTGGACAGGGTTTTTTGGCTACACCTTC. It codes for CASSQGWTGFFGYTF.

This clonotype was observed many times. The rearrangement joins TRBV19 to TRBJ1-1, with D possibly matching TRBD1 (5 bases). Germline V gives CDR1 LNHDA, CDR2 SQIVND (reference sequence). The length of the CDR3 is 18 residues. Trimming took 11 bases from V and 0 from J, leaving 28 bases between them. CDR3 sequence reads: CAAKAGTRTQAVNTEAFF. The CDR3 DNA is TGTGCCGCCAAGGCCGGGACCCGAACCCAAGCGGTGAACACTGAAGCTTTCTTT.

This clonotype was observed at least ten times. The chain links TRBV9 to TRBJ2-3, with a weak D call TRBD2 (5 bases). Per the germline V gene, CDR1 is SGDLS and CDR2 is YYNGEE. V lost 4 bases and J lost 0, with 9 bases in between. This CDR3 is built from 14 residues. As DNA, the CDR3 is TGTGCCAGCAGCCTAGCACCGAGCACAGATACGCAGTATTTT. It translates to CASSLAPSTDTQYF. Drawing the rest from reference TRBV9 and TRBJ2-3, the complete variable domain is DSGVTQTPKHLITATGQRVTLRCSPRSGDLSVYWYQQSLDQGLQFLIQYYNGEERAKGNILERFSAQQFPDLHSELNLSSLELGDSALYFCASSLAPSTDTQYFGPGTRLTVL.

This clonotype has a handful of counts. The chain employs TRBV7-2 and TRBJ1-2; 9 bases match TRBD1. The ends lost 4 bases at V and 8 bases at J; junction bases unmatched: 5. The CDR3 totals 13 residues. CDR1 and CDR2 from the germline V gene are SGHTA and FQGNSA. CDR3 bases: TGTGCCAGCAGCTCGGGACAGGGCTTCGGCTACACCTTC. This codes for CASSSGQGFGYTF.

This clonotype was observed at least ten times. CDR3 sequence reads: CASLGRGTGELFF. The CDR3 region has the DNA TGTGCCAGCCTAGGGAGGGGGACCGGGGAGCTGTTTTTT. The chain carries TRBV12-3 or TRBV12-4 and TRBJ2-2, with a weak D call TRBD2 (7 bases). V was trimmed by 8 bases and J by 5 bases, leaving 12 bases between them. This CDR3 is 13 amino acids long.

V gene TRBV6-8 combines with J gene TRBJ1-6; TRBD1 matches 9 bases. With V trimmed by 6 bases and J by 0 bases, 6 bases remained unmatched. The CDR3 spans 17 residues. Looked up from germline, CDR1 is MNHGY and CDR2 is SAAAGT. In DNA, the CDR3 is TGTGCCAGCAGCCTGACAGGGGGTAGCTCCTATAATTCACCCCTCCACTTT. The encoded protein is CASSLTGGSSYNSPLHF.

This clonotype was found many times. The gene calls are TRBV7-8 and TRBJ1-2; D ambiguous. Germline values: CDR1 SGHVS, CDR2 FQNEAQ. V shed 5 bases and J shed 3 bases, with 7 bases lying between them. The CDR3 is 12 residues long. CDR3 region: CASSPQDYGYTF. CDR3 nucleotides: TGTGCCAGCAGCCCCCAGGACTATGGCTACACCTTC.

This clonotype came up a few times. The missing conserved phenylalanine or tryptophan at the end of this CDR3 makes a read error likely. The DNA is left out, because the CDR3 cannot be placed on it with certainty; the CDR3 is given as TCRdb lists it. The chain is built from TRBV27 and TRBJ2-1; TRBD1, the D gene given by the table, was not confirmed from the DNA. The CDR3 length is 11 residues, termini included. Germline-derived CDR1 and CDR2 are MNHEY and SMNVEV (reference sequence). The CDR3 sequence: CASSFRAGGPY.

J is TRBJ2-2 and V is TRBV7-2; 9 bases align to TRBD1. The CDR3 covers 11 residues. CDR1 and CDR2 (germline): SGHTA, FQGNSA. V was clipped by 5 bases and J by 13 bases; unmatched bases: 2. DNA of the CDR3: TGTGCCAGCAGCCTGGACAGGGGGCTGTTTTTT. It translates to CASSLDRGLFF.

This chain joins TRBV20-1 and TRBJ2-7; 8 positions agree with TRBD1. Looked up from germline, CDR1 is DFQATT and CDR2 is SNEGSKA (reference sequence). Germline trimming cut 6 bases from V and 3 bases from J; bases unmatched to any gene: 7. The CDR3 consists of 13 residues. CDR3 nucleotide sequence: TGCAGTGCGATGACAGGGGTGGTCTACGAGCAGTACTTC. Translation: CSAMTGVVYEQYF.

The chain employs TRBV7-9 and TRBJ2-7; TRBD2 matches at 12 bases. The CDR3 is 15 amino acids. The junction had 2 bases not matched to a gene; V was cut back by 5 bases and J by 0 bases. The germline CDR1 and CDR2 sequences are SEHNR and FQNEAQ (reference sequence). CDR3 nucleotides: TGTGCCAGCAGCACGACTAGCGGGAGCTCCTACGAGCAGTACTTC. This codes for CASSTTSGSSYEQYF.

CDR3 protein: CSARFGTDTQYF. The CDR3 bases are TGCAGTGCTAGATTCGGCACAGATACGCAGTATTTT. The gene calls are TRBV20-1 and TRBJ2-3; D remains ambiguous. The CDR3 has 12 amino acids. Trimming removed 2 bases at V and 1 base at J, with 4 bases between. Looked up from germline, CDR1 is DFQATT and CDR2 is SNEGSKA (reference sequence).

The J gene is TRBJ2-7, the V gene TRBV20-1; no firm D call. The germline V gene encodes CDR1 DFQATT and CDR2 SNEGSKA (reference sequence). Deletions cut 7 bases from V and 7 bases from J, with 20 bases between. CDR3 size: 13 residues. This chain's CDR3 is CSVDALKATEQYF. In DNA form, the CDR3 reads TGCAGTGTGGACGCGCTGAAGGCTACGGAGCAGTACTTC.

This clonotype was detected ten times or more. The chain joins TRBV7-9 to TRBJ1-1; D is unresolved. The CDR3 runs to 13 residues. The V gene's germline CDR1 is SEHNR and CDR2 FQNEAQ (reference sequence). The germline V and J ends were trimmed by 8 bases and 3 bases, with 13 bases remaining between them. The CDR3 DNA is TGTGCCAGCCCCGACGGGGTAGACACTGAAGCTTTCTTT. Its protein is CASPDGVDTEAFF.

This clonotype has a single count. CDR3 coding DNA: TGTGCCAGCAGTTCAGCGGGAGTGGAGACCCAGTACTTC. This encodes CASSSAGVETQYF. The genes are TRBV27 and TRBJ2-5, with 8 bases identical to TRBD2. The CDR3 has 13 residues. V trimming: 4 bases; J trimming: 5 bases; junction bases outside the gene matches: 3. CDR1 is MNHEY and CDR2 is SMNVEV in the germline V gene (reference sequence).

Comments on this clonotype: A much larger clone is a single base away; this may be a read error. The rearrangement links TRBV20-1 to TRBJ1-3, with D possibly matching TRBD1 (6 bases). This CDR3 spans 17 amino acids. The germline CDR1 and CDR2 sequences are DFQATT and SNEGSKA (reference sequence). The V end was cut by 0 bases, the J end by 0 bases, with 15 bases between. CDR3 nucleotide sequence: TGCAGTGCTAGAGACGGTAGACAGGCACTCTCTGGAAACACCATATATTTT. Its protein product is CSARDGRQALSGNTIYF.

This clonotype was seen a few times. The chain is built from TRBV7-9 and TRBJ1-6; D gene uncertain. V was cut by 8 bases and J by 8 bases, with 10 bases left in between. Germline CDR1 reads SEHNR; CDR2 reads FQNEAQ (reference sequence). The CDR3 consists of 12 residues. The CDR3 DNA reads TGTGCCAGCGAGGGTCTAGATTCACCCCTCCACTTT. This codes for CASEGLDSPLHF.

The chain uses TRBV24-1 and TRBJ2-3; maybe TRBD2 (5 bases). This CDR3 region has 14 residues. The germline V gene encodes CDR1 KGHDR and CDR2 SFDVKD. The V and J ends lost 7 bases and 4 bases respectively, with 14 bases between them. The CDR3 sequence: CATRDPSGSDTQYF. CDR3 coding DNA: TGTGCCACCAGGGACCCCTCGGGGTCAGATACGCAGTATTTT.

The genes are TRBV7-6 and TRBJ2-3; the D is unclear. This CDR3 is built from 12 residues. Germline CDR1 is SGHVS and CDR2 is FNYEAQ. Deletions cut 2 bases from V and 5 bases from J, with 5 bases between. In DNA form, the CDR3 reads TGTGCCAGCAGCTTATCGAAAGATACGCAGTATTTT. Protein sequence: CASSLSKDTQYF. The entire variable domain, with the rest obtained from reference TRBV7-6 and TRBJ2-3, is as follows: GAGVSQSPRYKVTKRGQDVALRCDPISGHVSLYWYRQALGQGPEFLTYFNYEAQQDKSGLPNDRFSAERPEGSISTLTIQRTEQRDSAMYRCASSLSKDTQYFGPGTRLTVL.

This clonotype has ten or more counts. This chain uses TRBV6-2 or TRBV6-3 with TRBJ2-7, with TRBD1 identical over 10 bases. This CDR3 is 15 amino acids long. With 5 bases clipped from V and 6 bases from J, the junction kept 10 bases outside the gene matches. Germline CDR1 and CDR2: MNHEY and SVGEGT. The CDR3 nucleotides read TGTGCCAGCAGTAAGCCGGGACAGGGGAAGGGCGAGCAGTACTTC. It specifies CASSKPGQGKGEQYF.

The sample holds a few counts of this clonotype. This chain uses TRBV19 with TRBJ1-3; a weak D match, TRBD1 (6 bases). The CDR3 covers 16 residues. Germline CDR1 is LNHDA and CDR2 is SQIVND (reference sequence). The germline V and J ends were trimmed by 6 bases and 0 bases, with 15 bases remaining between them. CDR3 residues: CASSPLDSLSGNTIYF. The CDR3 DNA reads TGTGCCAGTAGCCCGTTGGACAGCCTCTCTGGAAACACCATATATTTT.

Note on this clonotype: A much larger clone differs by one base, so this may be a read error. The conserved phenylalanine or tryptophan normally closing the CDR3 is absent here, so this likely arose from a read error. The V gene is TRBV12-3 or TRBV12-4, the J gene TRBJ1-5; D unclear. With 2 bases removed from V and 6 bases from J, the gap between germline ends came to 8 bases. This CDR3 has 13 residues. DNA of the CDR3: TGTGCCAGCAGTTTATATCGGGGTCAGCCCCAGCATCTT. It specifies CASSLYRGQPQHL.

This clonotype was seen many times. The J gene is TRBJ2-7, the V gene TRBV5-1; 12 nucleotides match TRBD2. Trimming cost V 4 bases and J 2 bases; bases outside gene matches: 10. The CDR3 covers 17 residues. CDR1 is SGHRS, CDR2 YFSETQ, per germline. In DNA, the CDR3 is TGCGCCAGCAGCCGGCTAGCGGGAGGGCTCGATACCTACGAGCAGTACTTC. Amino acid sequence: CASSRLAGGLDTYEQYF.